The rows below give T cell receptor beta chains drawn from one sample of a study of blood T cell repertoires in COVID-19. TCRdb's table, derived via immunoSEQ multiplex PCR, lists solely in-frame clones and lacks some. The sample lists approximately 99,000 clones; 70% to 90% were seen once. The sequenced sample consisted of peripheral blood. The receptor set was obtained from a man between 50 and 59 years old with COVID-19, enrolled during active disease. CDR3s include the opening cysteine and the closing phenylalanine or tryptophan. The D gene is left open where the match is weak. Clone sizes are given selectively: once, few, many, or a class where the clone is expanded.

v_gene: TRBV18
abundance: -
len: 14
d_gene: TRBD2
j_gene: TRBJ2-3
CDR3aa: CASSPGGGPDTQYF
CDR3nt: TGTGCCAGCTCACCGGGCGGGGGGCCCGATACGCAGTATTTT

v_gene: TRBV27
abundance: -
len: 14
d_gene: -
j_gene: TRBJ2-7
CDR3aa: CASSSGLRGYEQYF
CDR3nt: TGTGCCAGCAGTTCCGGGCTCCGGGGGTACGAGCAGTACTTC

v_gene: TRBV5-5
abundance: -
len: 15
d_gene: -
j_gene: TRBJ1-5
CDR3aa: CASSLGQGNNQPQHF
CDR3nt: TGTGCCAGCAGCTTGGGTCAGGGGAATAATCAGCCCCAGCATTTT

v_gene: TRBV18
abundance: -
len: 15
d_gene: TRBD1
j_gene: TRBJ2-1
CDR3aa: CASSPQQGAPNEQFF
CDR3nt: TGTGCCAGCTCACCACAACAGGGGGCGCCCAATGAGCAGTTCTTC

v_gene: TRBV19
abundance: -
len: 16
d_gene: TRBD2
j_gene: TRBJ2-1
CDR3aa: CASSTPRTRAYNEQFF
CDR3nt: TGTGCCAGTAGTACCCCTCGGACTAGAGCTTACAATGAGCAGTTCTTC

v_gene: TRBV2
abundance: -
len: 13
d_gene: -
j_gene: TRBJ2-1
CDR3aa: CASKDTPYNEQFF
CDR3nt: TGTGCCAGCAAAGACACACCCTACAATGAGCAGTTCTTC

v_gene: TRBV19
abundance: -
len: 17
d_gene: TRBD2
j_gene: TRBJ2-7
CDR3aa: CASSPTGSGGLPYEQYF
CDR3nt: TGTGCCAGTAGTCCCACGGGGAGCGGGGGGCTCCCCTACGAGCAGTACTTC

v_gene: TRBV4-3
abundance: -
len: 17
d_gene: TRBD2
j_gene: TRBJ2-2
CDR3aa: CASSRRLAGDLDGELFF
CDR3nt: TGCGCCAGCAGCCGCCGACTAGCGGGGGATCTCGACGGGGAGCTGTTTTTT

v_gene: TRBV3-1/TRBV3-2
abundance: -
len: 13
d_gene: TRBD1
j_gene: TRBJ2-2
CDR3aa: CASSPTGRGELFF
CDR3nt: TGTGCCAGCAGCCCGACAGGGCGCGGGGAGCTGTTTTTT

v_gene: TRBV6-5
abundance: -
len: 13
d_gene: -
j_gene: TRBJ1-2
CDR3aa: CASSYSQGVGYTF
CDR3nt: TGTGCCAGCAGTTACTCGCAGGGCGTTGGCTACACCTTC

v_gene: TRBV18
abundance: -
len: 16
d_gene: -
j_gene: TRBJ1-6
CDR3aa: CASSPWRGGGNSPLHF
CDR3nt: TGTGCCAGCTCACCGTGGAGGGGTGGAGGTAATTCACCCCTCCACTTT

v_gene: TRBV7-8
abundance: few
len: 13
d_gene: -
j_gene: TRBJ1-5
CDR3aa: CASSPRGGKPQHF
CDR3nt: TGTGCCAGCAGCCCCCGAGGTGGCAAGCCCCAGCATTTT

v_gene: TRBV3-1/TRBV3-2
abundance: -
len: 16
d_gene: TRBD2
j_gene: TRBJ2-1
CDR3aa: CASSPSGGALDNEQFF
CDR3nt: TGTGCCAGCAGCCCGAGCGGGGGGGCCTTGGACAATGAGCAGTTCTTC

v_gene: TRBV2
abundance: -
len: 14
d_gene: TRBD1
j_gene: TRBJ1-2
CDR3aa: CASSSIQGILGYTF
CDR3nt: TGTGCCAGCAGTTCGATACAGGGGATTCTTGGCTACACCTTC

v_gene: TRBV27
abundance: few
len: 16
d_gene: TRBD1
j_gene: TRBJ1-1
CDR3aa: CARRPTGQGPNTEAFF
CDR3nt: TGTGCCAGACGACCCACTGGACAGGGGCCGAACACTGAAGCTTTCTTT

v_gene: TRBV7-2
abundance: -
len: 14
d_gene: -
j_gene: TRBJ1-2
CDR3aa: CASSLTRANYGYTF
CDR3nt: TGTGCCAGCAGCCTCACCCGCGCTAACTATGGCTACACCTTC

v_gene: TRBV5-5
abundance: -
len: 15
d_gene: -
j_gene: TRBJ2-1
CDR3aa: CASSLMAASYNEQFF
CDR3nt: TGTGCCAGCAGCTTGATGGCCGCTAGCTACAATGAGCAGTTCTTC

v_gene: TRBV27
abundance: -
len: 14
d_gene: TRBD1
j_gene: TRBJ1-5
CDR3aa: CASSFTGDNQPQHF
CDR3nt: TGTGCCAGCAGTTTTACAGGGGACAATCAGCCCCAGCATTTT

v_gene: TRBV2
abundance: -
len: 15
d_gene: -
j_gene: TRBJ2-4
CDR3aa: CASSPGGQGGNIQYF
CDR3nt: TGTGCCAGCAGCCCAGGGGGGCAGGGGGGAAACATTCAGTACTTC

v_gene: TRBV5-6
abundance: -
len: 13
d_gene: -
j_gene: TRBJ1-2
CDR3aa: CASSLEAGYGYTF
CDR3nt: TGTGCCAGCAGCTTGGAGGCAGGGTACGGCTACACCTTC

v_gene: TRBV5-1
abundance: -
len: 18
d_gene: TRBD2
j_gene: TRBJ2-1
CDR3aa: CASRGGLAGGTPHNEQFF
CDR3nt: TGCGCCAGCAGGGGTGGACTAGCGGGGGGCACCCCCCACAATGAGCAGTTCTTC

v_gene: TRBV3-1/TRBV3-2
abundance: -
len: 15
d_gene: -
j_gene: TRBJ1-2
CDR3aa: CASSGPDRRFYGYTF
CDR3nt: TGTGCCAGCAGTGGCCCAGACAGGCGATTCTATGGCTACACCTTC

v_gene: TRBV7-9
abundance: few
len: 14
d_gene: -
j_gene: TRBJ2-3
CDR3aa: CASSLDGSTDTQYF
CDR3nt: TGTGCCAGCAGCTTAGACGGGAGCACAGATACGCAGTATTTT

v_gene: TRBV6-5
abundance: -
len: 13
d_gene: TRBD1
j_gene: TRBJ1-1
CDR3aa: CASSSTGGTEAFF
CDR3nt: TGTGCCAGCAGCTCCACAGGGGGCACTGAAGCTTTCTTT

v_gene: TRBV18
abundance: once
len: 16
d_gene: -
j_gene: TRBJ1-4
CDR3aa: CASSPNTATGAEKLFF
CDR3nt: TGTGCCAGCTCACCAAATACGGCAACTGGGGCCGAAAAACTGTTTTTT

v_gene: TRBV6-5
abundance: once
len: 13
d_gene: -
j_gene: TRBJ1-1
CDR3aa: CASSYSERGQAFF
CDR3nt: TGTGCCAGCAGTTACTCAGAAAGGGGTCAAGCTTTCTTT

v_gene: TRBV11-3
abundance: -
len: 15
d_gene: -
j_gene: TRBJ1-5
CDR3aa: CASSLIPGDFWPQHF
CDR3nt: TGTGCCAGCAGCTTAATACCAGGGGATTTTTGGCCCCAGCATTTT

v_gene: TRBV6-5
abundance: -
len: 10
d_gene: -
j_gene: TRBJ2-3
CDR3aa: CASAGDTQYF
CDR3nt: TGTGCCAGCGCGGGAGATACGCAGTATTTT

v_gene: TRBV3-1/TRBV3-2
abundance: once
len: 14
d_gene: -
j_gene: TRBJ2-3
CDR3aa: CASSPLRSADTQYF
CDR3nt: TGTGCCAGCAGCCCCCTTCGGTCCGCAGATACGCAGTATTTT

v_gene: TRBV7-8
abundance: -
len: 17
d_gene: TRBD1
j_gene: TRBJ2-2
CDR3aa: CASSSSKDRGITGELFF
CDR3nt: TGTGCCAGCAGCTCGTCAAAAGACAGGGGGATCACCGGGGAGCTGTTTTTT

v_gene: TRBV7-3
abundance: -
len: 15
d_gene: TRBD1
j_gene: TRBJ1-1
CDR3aa: CASSSQGAGNTEAFF
CDR3nt: TGTGCCAGCAGCTCGCAGGGGGCGGGGAACACTGAAGCTTTCTTT

v_gene: TRBV2
abundance: -
len: 13
d_gene: TRBD1
j_gene: TRBJ2-1
CDR3aa: CAYSGTGYNEQFF
CDR3nt: TGTGCCTACTCCGGGACAGGGTACAATGAGCAGTTCTTC